This T cell receptor beta chain was recorded in a study of identical twins. The study, taken as a whole, reports: A cross-sectional statistical analysis, not follow-up of the same donors, supported the conclusions. Out-of-frame alpha sequences shared by twins showed excess low generation probability.

The V end lost 11 bases, the J end lost 8 bases, and 19 bases lay between the germline ends. CDR3 size: 13 residues. Germline V gene lookup returns CDR1 SNHLY and CDR2 FYNNEI. A universal primer site was added by template switching, and unique molecular identifiers were carried by the cDNA. In TCRdb, the 5' RACE reads were re-called with MiXCR into one record per CDR3 protein. The table has around 960,000 distinct CDR3 sequences, approximately 13% seen once. This clonotype was seen a handful of times. Its specificity is not known. This same sample was also part of a study on yellow fever vaccine responses in identical twins.

The TCR comes from a woman aged 18-29 years in good health. The chain employs TRBV2 and TRBJ2-1; no clear D gene. Material: PBMCs. Here the CDR3 DNA reads TGTGCCGGAAAAGCCTGGAACGGCGATGAGCAGTTCTTC. Translated, it gives CAGKAWNGDEQFF.